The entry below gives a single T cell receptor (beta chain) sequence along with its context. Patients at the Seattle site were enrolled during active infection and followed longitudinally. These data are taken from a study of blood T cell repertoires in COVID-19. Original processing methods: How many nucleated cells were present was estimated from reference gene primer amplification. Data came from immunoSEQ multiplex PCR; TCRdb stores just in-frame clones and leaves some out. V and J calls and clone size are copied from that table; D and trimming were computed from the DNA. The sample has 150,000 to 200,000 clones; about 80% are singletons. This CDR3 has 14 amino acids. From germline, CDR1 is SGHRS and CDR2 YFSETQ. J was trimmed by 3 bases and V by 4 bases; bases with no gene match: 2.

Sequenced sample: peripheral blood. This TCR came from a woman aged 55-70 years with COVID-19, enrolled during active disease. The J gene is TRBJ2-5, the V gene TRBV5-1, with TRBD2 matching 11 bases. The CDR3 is CASSRGLAEETQYF. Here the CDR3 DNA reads TGCGCCAGCAGCCGGGGACTAGCGGAAGAGACCCAGTACTTC.